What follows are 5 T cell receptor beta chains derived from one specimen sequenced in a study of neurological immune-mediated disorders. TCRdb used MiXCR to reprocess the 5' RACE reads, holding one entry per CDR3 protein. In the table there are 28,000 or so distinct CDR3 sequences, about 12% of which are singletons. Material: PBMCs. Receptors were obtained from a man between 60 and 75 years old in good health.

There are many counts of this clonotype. This chain's CDR3 is CASSSLRPQGYNEQFF. The DNA of the CDR3 is TGTGCCAGCAGCTCTCTACGGCCCCAGGGGTACAATGAGCAGTTCTTC. This chain uses TRBV5-5 with TRBJ2-1, with D possibly matching TRBD1 (6 bases). Germline-derived CDR1 and CDR2 are SGHKS and YYEKEE (reference sequence). The ends were cut back, 3 bases at V and 4 bases at J, with 17 bases in the middle. The CDR3 runs to 16 residues.

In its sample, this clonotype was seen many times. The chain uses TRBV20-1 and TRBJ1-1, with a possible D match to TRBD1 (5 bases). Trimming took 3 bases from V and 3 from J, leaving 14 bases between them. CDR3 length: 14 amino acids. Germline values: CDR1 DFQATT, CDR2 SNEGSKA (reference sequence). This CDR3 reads CSASVAGRDTEAFF. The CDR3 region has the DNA TGCAGTGCTAGCGTGGCAGGGAGAGACACTGAAGCTTTCTTT.

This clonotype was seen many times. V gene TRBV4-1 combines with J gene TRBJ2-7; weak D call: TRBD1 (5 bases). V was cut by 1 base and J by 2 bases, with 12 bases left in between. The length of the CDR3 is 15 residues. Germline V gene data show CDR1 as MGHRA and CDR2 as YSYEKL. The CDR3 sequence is CASSQVDSSTYEQYF. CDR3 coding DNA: TGCGCCAGCAGCCAAGTCGACAGTTCGACCTACGAGCAGTACTTC.

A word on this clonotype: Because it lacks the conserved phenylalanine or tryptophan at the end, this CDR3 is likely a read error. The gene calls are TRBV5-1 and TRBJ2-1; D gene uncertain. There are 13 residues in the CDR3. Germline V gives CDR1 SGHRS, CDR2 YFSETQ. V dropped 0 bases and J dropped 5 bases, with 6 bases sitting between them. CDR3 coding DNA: TGCGCCAGCAGCTTGGACGGACACAATGAGCAGTTCTTA. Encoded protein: CASSLDGHNEQFL.

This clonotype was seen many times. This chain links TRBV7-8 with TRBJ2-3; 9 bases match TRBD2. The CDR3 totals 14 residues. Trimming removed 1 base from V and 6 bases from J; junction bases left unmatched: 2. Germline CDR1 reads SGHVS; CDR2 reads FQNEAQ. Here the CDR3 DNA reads TGTGCCAGCAGCTTAGTACTAGCGGGCGATACGCAGTATTTT. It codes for CASSLVLAGDTQYF.